The TCR beta chain under discussion was sequenced for a study of T cell responses to AZD1222 COVID-19 vaccine. For the study at large: Second doses at about 4 or about 12 weeks were pooled.

About this clone itself: The antigen is undetermined.

Findings and caveats of the study: Repertoire sampling occurred only after the peak T cell response. Among the donors, most were white British and more were female, and clonal diversity was possibly underestimated.

Trimming removed 2 bases at V and 4 bases at J, with 14 bases between. The CDR3 spans 15 residues. Germline V lookup: CDR1 SGHAT, CDR2 FQNNGV. Profiling relied on immunoSEQ multiplex PCR, and the TCRdb table lists in-frame clones only, not all of them. The sample holds tens of thousands of clones; about 88% are singletons and the top ten take over 15%. The chain links TRBV11-2 to TRBJ1-1; the D gene is possibly TRBD1 (6 bases). The TCR was taken from an adult in good health. Source: peripheral blood, taken on day 0 of AZD1222 vaccination. CDR3 coding DNA: TGTGCCAGCAGCTTATTGCCGGGGGCGAGCACTGAAGCTTTCTTT. Amino acids: CASSLLPGASTEAFF.